This T cell receptor beta chain was sequenced in a study of blood T cell repertoires in COVID-19 (dated by TCRdb to about 2020). Background on the whole study: Samples from collaborators originated in the United States, Italy and Spain and spanned both the acute and convalescent phases of COVID-19. The samples were drawn from two sources: the first 160 participants of the ongoing ImmuneRACE study, and 950 to 1,500 subjects contributed by 6 global collaborators. Subjects who had been exposed to COVID-19, were actively infected with it, or had recovered from it provided the deeply sampled blood TCRbeta repertoires that made up the dataset. Nearly every sample came with metadata listing a de-identified subject ID, COVID-19 status, age in years and sex. Where available, HLA class I and class II types were taken from metadata supplied by the sample provider and were not determined by assay-based typing. The prospective study material was composed of cDNA or gDNA derived from T cells, B-cell-depleted T cells, or PBMCs. The repertoires were released in a freely available public database meant as a resource for research on the immune response to SARS-CoV-2. The full study reports these points: The quantity of clinical and demographic metadata differed by source and by participant and was supplied without curation.

With respect to this clone: Its antigen target is currently unknown. No base-level quality is on record; no much larger clone is a single base apart.

Trimmed from V: 5 bases; trimmed from J: 5 bases; junction bases lacking a gene match: 8. The germline V gene provides CDR1 ENHRY and CDR2 SYGVKD. The CDR3 has 14 amino acids, counting the end cysteine and phenylalanine. The CDR3 DNA has 42 bases and is translated from base 1. The collaborating institutions used their own protocols to collect whole blood in K2EDTA tubes. For TCRbeta analysis, collaborator samples were shipped as frozen whole blood, as isolated PBMCs, or as DNA extracted from either sample type. TCRbeta CDR3 regions were amplified from genomic DNA using the immunoSEQ Assay, a bias-controlled multiplex PCR. As for the original processing: The number of nucleated cells in each sample was estimated from the amplification of reference gene primers within the assay. To quantify the absolute abundance of each unique TCRbeta CDR3 rearrangement, sequence reads were collapsed and filtered. For each sample, productive Simpson clonality was calculated as the square root of Simpson's diversity index across productive rearrangements. Imported from immuneACCESS, the table was reduced by TCRdb to in-frame sequences with V and J called. These copies leave out some clones; in studies compared against another copy, an unresolved V gene accounts for under half, and the cause of the remainder is not known. D and trimming come from the DNA, and the V and J calls and clone size come from that table. Across this sample there are about 230,000 clones, with roughly 84% seen only once. 27% of the sample belongs to the ten largest clones.

The chain is made from TRBV10-3 and TRBJ2-7; 8 nucleotides in the junction match TRBD2. Material: peripheral blood. This clonotype originated in a man aged 40-55 years with acute or convalescent COVID-19. The CDR3 amino acid sequence is: CAISLAGPRDEQYF. The sequence in DNA is TGTGCCATCAGTTTAGCGGGACCTCGGGACGAGCAGTACTTC.